The sample holds many counts of the clone carrying this T cell receptor (beta chain). The antigen remains unidentified. This sample was included in a study of Graves' ophthalmopathy and Graves' hyperthyroidism. General study points: Using 13 signatures, a model distinguished ophthalmopathy from stable hyperthyroidism, reaching around 85% sensitivity and 81.08% specificity.

From RNA, the CDR3 regions of TCR beta chains were amplified and sequenced. Following a first-round RT-PCR that used HTBI primers, a second-round multiplex PCR was carried out. TCRdb analysed the multiplex PCR reads with MiXCR anew, one entry per CDR3 protein. Of 300,000 to 400,000 distinct CDR3 sequences in the sample, 15% to 20% are singletons; the top ten hold 10% to 15%. CDR3 length equals 16 residues. From germline, CDR1 is LGHNA and CDR2 YSLEER. Losses at the gene ends were 6 bases for V and 0 bases for J; bases not matched to a gene: 10. Specimen: peripheral blood. This rearrangement joins TRBV4-3 to TRBJ2-5; 7 bases line up with TRBD1. This TCR was recovered from an adult man with Graves' ophthalmopathy. The CDR3 coding sequence is TGCGCCAGCAGTAAGCACGGGACAGCGTACCAAGAGACCCAGTACTTC. Translating gives CASSKHGTAYQETQYF.